The 9 T cell receptor beta chains reported below all come from one sample, sequenced in a study of shared clonotypes between healthy human individuals. Produced via immunoSEQ multiplex PCR; TCRdb's table is partial and in-frame only. Among approximately 1,000,000 clones listed, roughly 80% were seen once. The source material was memory CD4+ T cells from PBMCs. Described subset: CD45RA-negative fraction. Receptors originate from a man aged 18-30 years in good health. Some clones in this sample may be carry-over from other donors' samples.

Points on this clone: A read error is possible here, since a much larger clone lies one base away. The chain recombines TRBV30 with TRBJ2-3, with 7 bases identical to TRBD2. In germline, CDR1 is GTSNPN, CDR2 SVGIG (reference sequence). CDR3 length: 14 amino acids. The J segment lost 2 bases and the V segment lost 5 bases, leaving 7 bases of the junction unmatched. The CDR3 sequence is CAWGGGGFTDTQYF. The CDR3 bases are TGTGCCTGGGGTGGGGGGGGATTCACAGATACGCAGTATTTT.

This clone was seen a single time. The junction departs from germline at one end; a sequencing error may be responsible. The chain uses TRBV6-5 and TRBJ1-1, with unresolved D. This CDR3 comprises 15 residues. From germline, CDR1 is MNHEY and CDR2 SVGAGI. The CDR3: CASSSESNTNAEAFF. CDR3 nucleotide sequence: TGTGCCAGCAGCTCGGAAAGTAATACGAACGCTGAAGCTTTCTTT.

This rearrangement joins TRBV9 to TRBJ2-5, with 7 bases fitting TRBD2. With 3 bases clipped from V and 5 bases from J, the junction kept 13 bases outside the gene matches. The CDR3 runs 16 residues. Looked up from germline, CDR1 is SGDLS and CDR2 is YYNGEE. The CDR3 region has the DNA TGTGCCAGCAGCGCCTCACCCGGACTAGTCTGGGAGACCCAGTACTTC. Its protein product is CASSASPGLVWETQYF.

The V gene is TRBV6-5, the J gene TRBJ2-1; 7 bases are a match to TRBD2. The CDR3 is 15 residues long. V lost 3 bases and J lost 2; bases outside the gene matches: 4. Germline V CDR1 and CDR2: MNHEY, SVGAGI. The DNA of the CDR3 is TGTGCCAGCAGTTATCGCGCGGGAGCCTACAATGAGCAGTTCTTC. It specifies CASSYRAGAYNEQFF.

This clone showed up just once. The CDR3 loop reads CASSESTGSNEKLFF. CDR3 bases: TGTGCCAGCAGTGAGTCGACAGGGTCTAATGAAAAACTGTTTTTT. The V gene is TRBV25-1, the J gene TRBJ1-4; 7 bases are shared with TRBD1. Germline lookup yields CDR1 MGHDK and CDR2 SYGVNS. This CDR3 spans 15 amino acids. The trim removed 3 bases at V and 3 bases at J, leaving 4 bases unmatched.

The chain uses TRBV18 and TRBJ1-2; 9 bases are shared with TRBD1. This CDR3 spans 14 amino acids. Germline V lookup: CDR1 KGHSH, CDR2 LQKENI. The V and J ends lost 6 bases and 5 bases, in that order; junction bases with no gene match: 7. The CDR3 DNA sequence: TGTGCCAGCTCGTCCACAGGGGGCGGTTATGGCTACACCTTC. It encodes CASSSTGGGYGYTF.

A remark on this clone: The same CDR3 also results from other DNA sequences found in this sample. The chain recombines TRBV9 with TRBJ2-7; D remains ambiguous. CDR3 size: 14 residues. Germline CDR1 reads SGDLS; CDR2 reads YYNGEE. Trimming left V 0 bases short and J 0 bases short, with 7 bases between. CDR3 in amino acids: CASSVGNSSYEQYF. Here the CDR3 DNA reads TGTGCCAGCAGCGTAGGGAATAGCTCCTACGAGCAGTACTTC. The full variable domain, in which reference TRBV9 and TRBJ2-7 provide the parts outside the CDR3, is DSGVTQTPKHLITATGQRVTLRCSPRSGDLSVYWYQQSLDQGLQFLIQYYNGEERAKGNILERFSAQQFPDLHSELNLSSLELGDSALYFCASSVGNSSYEQYFGPGTRLTVT.

This clone was recorded only once. The same CDR3 can be traced to other DNA sequences in this sample. The J gene is TRBJ2-7, the V gene TRBV7-2, with 12 bases identical to TRBD2. J lost 3 bases, V lost 3 bases, and 0 bases had no gene match. The CDR3 is made up of 14 amino acids. Germline V gene lookup returns CDR1 SGHTA and CDR2 FQGNSA. The CDR3 region has the DNA TGTGCCAGCAGCTTGACTAGCGGGAGCTACGAGCAGTACTTC. Translating gives CASSLTSGSYEQYF.

The rearrangement uses TRBV15 and TRBJ1-1; D remains ambiguous. Trimming cost V 1 base and J 7 bases, with 7 bases left between them. Germline CDR1 is LNHNV and CDR2 is YYDKDF (reference sequence). This CDR3 is 12 amino acids long. The CDR3 nucleotides read TGTGCCACCAGCAGAGCTGCAAGTGAAGCTTTCTTT. Translation: CATSRAASEAFF. Complete variable domain (other parts from reference TRBV15 and TRBJ1-1): DAMVIQNPRYQVTQFGKPVTLSCSQTLNHNVMYWYQQKSSQAPKLLFHYYDKDFNNEADTPDNFQSRRPNTSFCFLDIRSPGLGDTAMYLCATSRAASEAFFGQGTRLTVV.